The sequence of this T cell receptor (beta chain) was determined in a study of blood T cell repertoires in COVID-19. Turning to the study itself: Acute-phase and convalescent COVID-19 samples originated in the United States, Italy and Spain. The cDNA or gDNA used as material had been derived from T cells, B-cell-depleted T cells, or PBMCs.

The CDR3 is 14 residues long. Germline CDR1 MGHRA, CDR2 YSYEKL. Losses at the gene ends were 4 bases for V and 10 bases for J; bases not matched to a gene: 6. The assay was immunoSEQ multiplex PCR, and TCRdb's table has in-frame clones only and misses some. The sample consists of 250,000 to 300,000 clones, roughly 90% of them appearing once. The Seattle patients joined while their infection was active and were tracked longitudinally afterward. Sequencing input: peripheral blood. The clonotype originates from a woman in her twenties or thirties with COVID-19, enrolled during active disease. The chain links TRBV4-1 to TRBJ1-5; 11 bases map to TRBD1. The CDR3 protein is CASSPWTGGYPQHF. The CDR3 nucleotides read TGCGCCAGCAGCCCATGGACAGGGGGCTACCCCCAGCATTTT.